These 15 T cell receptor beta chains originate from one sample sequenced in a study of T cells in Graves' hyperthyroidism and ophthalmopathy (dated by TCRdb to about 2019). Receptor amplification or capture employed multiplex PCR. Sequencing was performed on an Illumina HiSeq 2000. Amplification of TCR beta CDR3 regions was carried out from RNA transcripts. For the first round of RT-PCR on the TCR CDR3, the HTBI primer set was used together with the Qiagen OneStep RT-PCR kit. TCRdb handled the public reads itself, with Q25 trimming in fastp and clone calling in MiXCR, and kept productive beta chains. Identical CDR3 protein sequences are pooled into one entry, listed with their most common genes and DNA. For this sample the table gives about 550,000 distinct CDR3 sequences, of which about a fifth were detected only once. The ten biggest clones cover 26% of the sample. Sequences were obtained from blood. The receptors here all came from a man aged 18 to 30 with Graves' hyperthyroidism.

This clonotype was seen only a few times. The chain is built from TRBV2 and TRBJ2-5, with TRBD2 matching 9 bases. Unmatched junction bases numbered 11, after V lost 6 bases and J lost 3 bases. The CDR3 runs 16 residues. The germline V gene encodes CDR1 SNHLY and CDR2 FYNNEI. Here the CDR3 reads CASSRIPGLAEETQYF. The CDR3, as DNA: TGTGCCAGCAGCCGAATCCCGGGACTAGCAGAAGAGACCCAGTACTTC.

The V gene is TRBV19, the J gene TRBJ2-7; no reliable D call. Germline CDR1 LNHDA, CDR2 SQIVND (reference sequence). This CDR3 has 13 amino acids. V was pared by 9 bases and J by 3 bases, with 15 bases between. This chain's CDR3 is CASSLGRYYEQYF. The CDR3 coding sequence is TGTGCCAGCAGTTTAGGACGGTACTACGAGCAGTACTTC.

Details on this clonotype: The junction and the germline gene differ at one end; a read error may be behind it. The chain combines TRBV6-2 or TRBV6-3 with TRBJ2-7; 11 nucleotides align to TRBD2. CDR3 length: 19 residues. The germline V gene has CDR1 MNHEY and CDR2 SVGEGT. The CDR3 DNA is TGTGCCAGCAGTTACCCGACTAGCGGGGAGACCCGGTCCTTCTACGAGCAGTATTTC. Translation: CASSYPTSGETRSFYEQYF.

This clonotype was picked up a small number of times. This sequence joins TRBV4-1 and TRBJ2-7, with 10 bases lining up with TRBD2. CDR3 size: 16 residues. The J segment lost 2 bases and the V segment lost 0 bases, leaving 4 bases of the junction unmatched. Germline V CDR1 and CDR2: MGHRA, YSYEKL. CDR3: CASSQDPSGGPYEQYF. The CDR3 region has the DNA TGCGCCAGCAGCCAAGATCCTAGCGGGGGTCCCTACGAGCAGTACTTC.

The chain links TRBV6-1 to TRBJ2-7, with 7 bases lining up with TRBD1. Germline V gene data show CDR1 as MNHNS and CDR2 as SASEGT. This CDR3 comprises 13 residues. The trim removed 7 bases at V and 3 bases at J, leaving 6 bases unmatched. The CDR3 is CASTSGQRYEQYF. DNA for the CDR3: TGTGCCAGCACCTCGGGACAGCGCTACGAGCAGTACTTC.

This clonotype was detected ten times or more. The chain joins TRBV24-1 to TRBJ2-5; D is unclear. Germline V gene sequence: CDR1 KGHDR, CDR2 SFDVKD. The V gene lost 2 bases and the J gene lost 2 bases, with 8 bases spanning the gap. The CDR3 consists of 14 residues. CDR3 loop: CATSDWTEQETQYF. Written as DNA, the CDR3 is TGTGCCACCAGTGATTGGACGGAGCAAGAGACCCAGTACTTC.

The CDR3 protein is CASSEGGGLAEAFF. CDR3 sequence (DNA): TGTGCCAGCAGTGAGGGGGGTGGGTTGGCTGAAGCTTTCTTT. The J gene is TRBJ1-1, the V gene TRBV6-1, with D possibly being TRBD1 (5 bases). The V gene lost 3 bases and the J gene lost 6 bases, with 14 bases spanning the gap. Germline CDR1 is MNHNS and CDR2 is SASEGT. The CDR3 runs to 14 residues.

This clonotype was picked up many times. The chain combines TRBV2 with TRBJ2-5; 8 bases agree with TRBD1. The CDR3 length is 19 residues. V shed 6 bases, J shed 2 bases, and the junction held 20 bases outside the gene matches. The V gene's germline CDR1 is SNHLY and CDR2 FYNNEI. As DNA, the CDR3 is TGTGCCAGCAGCAACCATCCCGGGACAGGCAGTGCCGCTCAAGAGACCCAGTACTTC. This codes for CASSNHPGTGSAAQETQYF.

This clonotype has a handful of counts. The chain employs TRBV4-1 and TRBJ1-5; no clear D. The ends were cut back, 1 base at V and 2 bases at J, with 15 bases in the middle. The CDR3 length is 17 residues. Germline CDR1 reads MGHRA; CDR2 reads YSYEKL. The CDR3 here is CASSQVGLEGGNQPQHF. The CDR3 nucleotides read TGCGCCAGCAGCCAAGTTGGGCTAGAGGGAGGCAATCAGCCCCAGCATTTT.

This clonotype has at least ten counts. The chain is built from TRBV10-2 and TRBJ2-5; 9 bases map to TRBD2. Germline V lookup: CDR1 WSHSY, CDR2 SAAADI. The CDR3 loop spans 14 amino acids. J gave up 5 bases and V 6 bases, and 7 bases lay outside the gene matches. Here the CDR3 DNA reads TGCGCCAGCAGAGAAAGCGGGAGGCGTGAGACCCAGTACTTC. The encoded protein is CASRESGRRETQYF.

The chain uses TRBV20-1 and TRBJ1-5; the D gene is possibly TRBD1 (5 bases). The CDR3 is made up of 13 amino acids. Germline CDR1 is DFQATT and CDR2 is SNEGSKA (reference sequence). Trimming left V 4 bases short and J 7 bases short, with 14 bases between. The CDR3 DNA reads TGCAGTGCTACCGCAGGGTTAGACCAGCCCCAGCATTTT. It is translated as CSATAGLDQPQHF.

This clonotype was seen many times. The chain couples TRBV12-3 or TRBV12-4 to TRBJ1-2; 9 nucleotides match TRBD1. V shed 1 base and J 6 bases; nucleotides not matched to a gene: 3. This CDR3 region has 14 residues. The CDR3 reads CASSLGDRVDGYTF. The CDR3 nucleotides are TGTGCCAGCAGTTTAGGGGACAGGGTTGATGGCTACACCTTC.

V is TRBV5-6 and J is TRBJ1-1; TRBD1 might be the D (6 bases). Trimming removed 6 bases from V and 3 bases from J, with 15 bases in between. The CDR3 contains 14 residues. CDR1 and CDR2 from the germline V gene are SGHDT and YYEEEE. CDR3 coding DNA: TGTGCCAGCACACCCGGAGGGGGGGACACTGAAGCTTTCTTT. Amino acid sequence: CASTPGGGDTEAFF.

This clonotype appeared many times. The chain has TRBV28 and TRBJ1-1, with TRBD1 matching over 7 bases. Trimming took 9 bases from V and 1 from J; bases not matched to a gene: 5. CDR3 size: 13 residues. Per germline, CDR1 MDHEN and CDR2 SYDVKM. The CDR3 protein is CASRGLGNTEAFF. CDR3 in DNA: TGTGCCAGTAGGGGGCTGGGGAACACTGAAGCTTTCTTT.

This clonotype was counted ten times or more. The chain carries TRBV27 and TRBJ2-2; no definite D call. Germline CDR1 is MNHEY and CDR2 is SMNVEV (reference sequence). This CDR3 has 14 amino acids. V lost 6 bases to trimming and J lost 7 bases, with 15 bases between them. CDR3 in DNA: TGTGCCAGCAGCCGTACTCTCGCGGTCGGGGAGCTGTTTTTT. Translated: CASSRTLAVGELFF.